The 11 T cell receptor beta chains below come from one sample, sequenced in a study of T cell repertoires in cytomegalovirus infection (dated by TCRdb to the late 2010s). Their antigen targets remain unknown. Per the publication, the treatment or condition label means: in vitro stimulation with specific CMV peptide epitopes to enrich CMV-specific T cells. Reads for this sample came from an Illumina HiSeq 1500. TCRdb itself trimmed the public reads at Q25 with fastp, ran MiXCR and retained productive beta chains. When rows share a CDR3 protein, they turn into one entry using the most common DNA and genes. The sample yields about 470,000 distinct CDR3 sequences; about two fifths were counted once. Around 45% of the sample belongs to the ten largest clones. Sequenced material: cultured PBMCs, taken from culture after CMV antigen stimulation. These receptors all come from a human donor in good health (CMV status not recorded). Some clones in this sample may be carry-over from other donors' samples.

In its sample, this clonotype was seen a few times. This chain joins TRBV19 and TRBJ1-1; the D is unclear. CDR3 size: 12 residues. Germline V CDR1 and CDR2: LNHDA, SQIVND (reference sequence). V was pared by 5 bases and J by 11 bases, with 15 bases between. CDR3 nucleotide sequence: TGTGCCAGTAGTCGGACCGGTCTTGGGGCTTTCTTT. Protein: CASSRTGLGAFF.

This clonotype turned up a few times. The chain joins TRBV28 to TRBJ1-5; tentatively, D is TRBD1 (6 bases). The germline CDR1 and CDR2 sequences are MDHEN and SYDVKM. Between the trimmed V and J ends, which lost 3 bases and 4 bases, there was a span of 13 bases. This CDR3 contains 15 residues. This chain's CDR3 is CASSLMDRPNQPQHF. CDR3 in DNA: TGTGCCAGCAGTTTGATGGACAGACCAAATCAGCCCCAGCATTTT. The entire variable domain, with the rest obtained from reference TRBV28 and TRBJ1-5, is as follows: DVKVTQSSRYLVKRTGEKVFLECVQDMDHENMFWYRQDPGLGLRLIYFSYDVKMKEKGDIPEGYSVSREKKERFSLILESASTNQTSMYLCASSLMDRPNQPQHFGDGTRLSIL.

The rearrangement joins TRBV7-2 to TRBJ2-3, with D perhaps TRBD1 (5 bases). CDR1 SGHTA and CDR2 FQGNSA come from the germline V gene. The CDR3 extends over 15 amino acids. Trimming stripped 5 bases from V and 2 bases from J, with 14 bases between. CDR3 region: CASSLPGRATDTQYF. The CDR3 DNA sequence: TGTGCCAGCAGCCTACCGGGCAGGGCCACAGATACGCAGTATTTT.

The chain links TRBV12-3 or TRBV12-4 to TRBJ2-7; D remains ambiguous. The CDR3 runs to 14 residues. V gave up 6 bases and J gave up 2 bases, with 14 bases separating them. This chain's CDR3 is CASSPWGLTYEQYF. CDR3 sequence (DNA): TGTGCCAGCAGCCCTTGGGGTCTTACCTACGAGCAGTACTTC.

This clonotype was counted once. The J gene is TRBJ2-3, the V gene TRBV12-3 or TRBV12-4; 16 bases line up with TRBD2. The CDR3 has 17 residues. The ends lost 4 bases at V and 5 bases at J; junction bases unmatched: 6. Here the CDR3 reads CASSSGTSGGAGDTQYF. Written as DNA, the CDR3 is TGTGCCAGCAGTTCCGGGACTAGCGGGGGGGCAGGAGATACGCAGTATTTT.

The chain combines TRBV12-3 or TRBV12-4 with TRBJ2-1; D call uncertain. The CDR3 consists of 13 residues. V was clipped by 6 bases and J by 6 bases, with 12 bases between them. CDR3 DNA sequence: TGTGCCAGCAGCCCCCGCCTTATCAATGAGCAGTTCTTC. It translates to CASSPRLINEQFF.

This clonotype was found a few times. This chain links TRBV6-5 with TRBJ2-3; 8 nucleotides match TRBD2. Trimming took 3 bases from V and 4 from J; bases not matched to a gene: 9. The CDR3 is made up of 16 amino acids. Germline CDR1 MNHEY, CDR2 SVGAGI. The CDR3 DNA reads as TGTGCCAGCAGTTATCGGGGGGGGGGATCGGCAGATACGCAGTATTTT. It yields the protein CASSYRGGGSADTQYF.

J is TRBJ2-5 and V is TRBV11-2; D call uncertain. Trimming took off 5 bases at V and 5 bases at J, with 12 bases between the two ends. CDR1 is SGHAT, CDR2 FQNNGV, per germline. The CDR3 runs to 13 residues. CDR3: CASSPSHWETQYF. For the CDR3, the DNA is TGTGCCAGCAGCCCCTCCCACTGGGAGACCCAGTACTTC.

This clonotype came up many times. The chain joins TRBV7-2 to TRBJ2-1; 12 bases fit TRBD2. The germline V gene encodes CDR1 SGHTA and CDR2 FQGNSA. The trim removed 5 bases at V and 8 bases at J, leaving 7 bases unmatched. The CDR3 has 15 residues. The CDR3 reads CASSLRLAGDYEQFF. Written as DNA, the CDR3 is TGTGCCAGCAGCCTCCGACTAGCGGGAGACTATGAGCAGTTCTTC.

J is TRBJ1-5 and V is TRBV19; 8 bases map to TRBD1. This CDR3 is built from 16 residues. V lost 5 bases to trimming and J lost 3 bases; unmatched junction nucleotides: 9. Germline V gives CDR1 LNHDA, CDR2 SQIVND (reference sequence). The CDR3 sequence is CASSAIGQGHNQPQHF. CDR3 DNA sequence: TGTGCCAGTAGTGCCATCGGACAGGGCCACAATCAGCCCCAGCATTTT.

V and J are TRBV20-1 and TRBJ2-5, with D unresolved. With 3 bases removed from V and 1 base from J, the gap between germline ends came to 6 bases. The CDR3 consists of 12 residues. The germline gives CDR1 DFQATT, CDR2 SNEGSKA (reference sequence). The CDR3 spells CSASPSQETQYF. DNA for the CDR3: TGCAGTGCTAGTCCAAGCCAAGAGACCCAGTACTTC.